The sequence of this TCR beta chain was determined in a study of regulatory T cells in long-lasting Graves disease. Relying on iRepertoire HTBI primers and Arm-PCR of CDR3 regions, the team built TCR beta libraries. MiXCR, run by TCRdb on the multiplex PCR reads, gives a single entry per CDR3 protein. The table shows 350,000 to 500,000 distinct CDR3 sequences, with about 15% occurring only once. Time point reported: newly diagnosed GD, antithyroid drugs for less than 3 months. RNA extracted from PBMCs served as the sequencing template. Many counts were recorded for this clonotype. V was pared by 1 base and J by 4 bases, with 7 bases of the junction left unmatched. CDR1 SGHAT and CDR2 FQNNGV come from the germline V gene. The CDR3 covers 16 residues. In addition, the sample was reused for a study of T cells in Graves' hyperthyroidism and ophthalmopathy.

This TCR was sampled from a woman between 50 and 59 years old with Graves disease. V is TRBV11-2 and J is TRBJ1-1; 9 bases align to TRBD1. The specimen comprised peripheral blood mononuclear cells (PBMCs), sampled at new diagnosis, from a patient treated with antithyroid drugs. CDR3 in amino acids: CASSLALQGAGTEAFF. The CDR3 DNA sequence: TGTGCCAGCAGCTTAGCCCTACAGGGGGCCGGCACTGAAGCTTTCTTT.